The 8 T cell receptor beta chains listed next were all sequenced from one sample in a study of PD-L1 blockade in urothelial cancer. Sequenced by immunoSEQ multiplex PCR; TCRdb stores in-frame clones only, minus some. Of around 80,000 clones listed, around 93% are singletons. Time point meaning: peripheral blood 6 weeks after treatment start. The source material was PBMCs, sampled around atezolizumab (anti-PD-L1) treatment. The receptor source for this set is a woman aged 80 or over with urothelial cancer.

Only a few counts were recorded for this clone. The chain's CDR3 is CASSPLGLRGEAFF. In DNA, the CDR3 is TGTGCCAGCAGCCCCCTAGGCCTGAGAGGTGAAGCTTTCTTT. V and J are TRBV7-9 and TRBJ1-1; D is undetermined. Germline values: CDR1 SEHNR, CDR2 FQNEAQ (reference sequence). This CDR3 comprises 14 residues. Trimming took 5 bases from V and 7 from J, leaving 17 bases between them.

The chain employs TRBV19 and TRBJ1-5; D might be TRBD1 (6 bases). Per germline, CDR1 LNHDA and CDR2 SQIVND (reference sequence). The CDR3 runs 15 residues. With 2 bases removed from V and 5 bases from J, the gap between germline ends came to 13 bases. The CDR3 region has the DNA TGTGCCAGTAGTATATCCCAGGGGCGTTATCAGCCCCAGCATTTT. It yields the protein CASSISQGRYQPQHF.

This sequence joins TRBV7-9 and TRBJ1-5, with a tentative D call TRBD1 (5 bases). The V gene lost 4 bases and the J gene lost 4 bases, with 11 bases spanning the gap. Germline lookup yields CDR1 SEHNR and CDR2 FQNEAQ (reference sequence). This CDR3 has 14 residues. CDR3: CASSSDRVNQPQHF. In DNA form, the CDR3 reads TGTGCCAGCAGCTCAGACAGAGTGAATCAGCCCCAGCATTTT.

This clone was counted only a few times. V is TRBV7-2 and J is TRBJ1-1; D might be TRBD1 (6 bases). CDR3 size: 14 residues. The ends were cut back, 6 bases at V and 1 base at J, with 12 bases in the middle. Per the germline V gene, CDR1 is SGHTA and CDR2 is FQGNSA. The DNA of the CDR3 is TGTGCCAGCAGGTCGGGACAACGGAACACTGAAGCTTTCTTT. The encoded protein is CASRSGQRNTEAFF. The full variable domain, completed using reference TRBV7-2 and TRBJ1-1, is GAGVSQSPSNKVTEKGKDVELRCDPISGHTALYWYRQSLGQGLEFLIYFQGNSAPDKSGLPSDRFSAERTGGSVSTLTIQRTQQEDSAVYLCASRSGQRNTEAFFGQGTRLTVV.

This CDR3 reads CASSIEPGTGELFF. CDR3 bases: TGTGCCAGTAGTATCGAACCCGGGACCGGGGAGCTGTTTTTT. The J gene is TRBJ2-2, the V gene TRBV19, with D uncertain. The length of the CDR3 is 14 residues. Trimming stripped 3 bases from V and 5 bases from J, with 10 bases between. Germline V CDR1 and CDR2: LNHDA, SQIVND (reference sequence).

The chain joins TRBV10-2 to TRBJ2-2; D remains unclear. This CDR3 is 13 amino acids long. Trimming cost V 3 bases and J 6 bases, with 8 bases left between them. The germline CDR1 and CDR2 sequences are WSHSY and SAAADI. The CDR3 reads CASSDRGAGELFF. The CDR3 DNA sequence: TGCGCCAGCAGTGACAGAGGAGCCGGGGAGCTGTTTTTT.

The chain has TRBV6-1 and TRBJ2-7; TRBD1 might be the D (6 bases). CDR3 length: 11 amino acids. V was cut by 8 bases and J by 2 bases, with 7 bases left in between. CDR1 is MNHNS and CDR2 is SASEGT in the germline V gene. The CDR3 spells CASRDTYEQYF. The CDR3 DNA reads TGTGCCAGCCGGGACACCTACGAGCAGTACTTC.

This rearrangement joins TRBV19 to TRBJ1-5; D is undetermined. Germline assignment: CDR1 LNHDA and CDR2 SQIVND (reference sequence). The CDR3 contains 15 residues. Between the trimmed V and J ends, which lost 7 bases and 5 bases, there was a span of 18 bases. CDR3 in DNA: TGTGCCAGTACTATCCGGGTCCCGGGTCATCAGCCCCAGCATTTT. The encoded protein is CASTIRVPGHQPQHF. Looking up the rest from reference TRBV19 and TRBJ1-5 gives the full variable domain: DGGITQSPKYLFRKEGQNVTLSCEQNLNHDAMYWYRQDPGQGLRLIYYSQIVNDFQKGDIAEGYSVSREKKESFPLTVTSAQKNPTAFYLCASTIRVPGHQPQHFGDGTRLSIL.